The present entry profiles one TCR beta chain with its context. This CDR3 is 20 amino acids long. Trimming took 2 bases from V and 6 from J; bases not matched to a gene: 17. The V gene's germline CDR1 is SGHNT and CDR2 YYREEE (reference sequence). This sample is drawn from a study of blood T cell repertoires in COVID-19. Data came from immunoSEQ multiplex PCR; TCRdb stores just in-frame clones and leaves some out. The data contain about 370,000 clones, over 75% of them singletons. Input material: PBMCs or T cells enriched from blood (not recorded which). The clonotype originates from a man aged 18 to 29 who had recovered from COVID-19. The chain recombines TRBV5-4 with TRBJ2-3; TRBD2 matches at 14 bases. CDR3 sequence reads: CASSFLPRGTSGGKGDTQYF. In DNA form, the CDR3 reads TGTGCCAGCAGCTTCCTCCCACGCGGGACTAGCGGGGGCAAAGGGGATACGCAGTATTTT.